These 15 T cell receptor beta chains originate from one sample sequenced in a study of blood T cells in healthy people across ages. Through a sample-barcoded 5' primer and a J-beta primer mix, a second PCR was run for roughly 6 to 12 cycles. One entry per CDR3 protein results from TCRdb running MiXCR on the 5' RACE reads. Of hundreds of thousands of distinct CDR3 sequences in the sample, 25% to 30% were seen once. These data were also filed under a second study, of T cells of mothers and their children.

What was sequenced was blood. These receptors were obtained from a boy between 10 and 17 years old in good health.

This chain joins TRBV25-1 and TRBJ1-2; 7 nucleotides align to TRBD1. CDR3 length equals 16 residues. Per the germline V gene, CDR1 is MGHDK and CDR2 is SYGVNS. V lost 1 base, J lost 6 bases, and 11 bases stayed unmatched. The CDR3 loop reads CASSELGAGGLDGYTF. CDR3 nucleotides: TGTGCCAGCAGTGAATTAGGGGCAGGGGGGTTGGATGGCTACACCTTC.

The rearrangement links TRBV29-1 to TRBJ1-1; D is uncertain. Germline values: CDR1 SQVTM, CDR2 ANQGSEA. This CDR3 contains 13 residues. Trimming removed 6 bases from V and 0 bases from J, with 11 bases in between. The DNA for the CDR3 is TGCAGCGTAAGACCGAGGATGAACACTGAAGCTTTCTTT. Its protein is CSVRPRMNTEAFF.

The table lists this clonotype with a few counts. The genes are TRBV20-1 and TRBJ1-4; the D is unclear. There are 14 residues in the CDR3. Trimming stripped 6 bases from V and 0 bases from J, with 11 bases between. Germline V gives CDR1 DFQATT, CDR2 SNEGSKA (reference sequence). This chain's CDR3 is CSAGGPATNEKLFF. CDR3 DNA: TGCAGTGCGGGTGGACCGGCAACTAATGAAAAACTGTTTTTT.

In this sample, this clonotype turned up a few times. The rearrangement uses TRBV7-2 and TRBJ2-7, with D tentatively TRBD2 (7 bases). The CDR3 runs 16 residues. Per germline, CDR1 SGHTA and CDR2 FQGNSA. Trimming pared 1 base from V and 0 bases from J, leaving 13 bases between. CDR3 in DNA: TGTGCCAGCAGCTTAGACGGGGGGCTAAGCTCCTACGAGCAGTACTTC. It is translated as CASSLDGGLSSYEQYF.

This clonotype was detected a few times. The V gene is TRBV28, the J gene TRBJ2-5; no definite D call. Germline CDR1 reads MDHEN; CDR2 reads SYDVKM. CDR3 length: 11 amino acids. V lost 5 bases to trimming and J lost 3 bases, with 4 bases between them. CDR3 in amino acids: CASSNKETQYF. The CDR3 DNA reads as TGTGCCAGCAGTAATAAAGAGACCCAGTACTTC.

This chain joins TRBV11-2 and TRBJ1-1, with 7 bases aligning to TRBD1. CDR3 size: 14 residues. Per the germline V gene, CDR1 is SGHAT and CDR2 is FQNNGV. V lost 4 bases to trimming and J lost 4 bases; unmatched junction nucleotides: 6. The CDR3 bases are TGTGCCAGCAGCTCACAGGGGATGAGCACTGAAGCTTTCTTT. Residues: CASSSQGMSTEAFF.

In this sample, this clonotype turned up a few times. This chain links TRBV20-1 with TRBJ2-4, with TRBD2 matching over 9 bases. Germline assignment: CDR1 DFQATT and CDR2 SNEGSKA (reference sequence). This CDR3 has 18 amino acids. V dropped 2 bases and J dropped 5; count of bases not matched to a gene: 16. CDR3 nucleotides: TGCAGTGCTAGACCCCCCTCTGGTAGCGGGGGAGGGCAAAACATTCAGTACTTC. Protein sequence: CSARPPSGSGGGQNIQYF.

Of note for this clonotype: The junction departs from germline at one end; a sequencing error may be responsible. This rearrangement joins TRBV7-7 to TRBJ2-3; TRBD2 matches at 12 bases. The CDR3 spans 18 residues. Germline loops: CDR1 SSHAT, CDR2 FNYEAQ (reference sequence). The CDR3 sequence is CASSLRLAGASSTDTQYF. For the CDR3, the DNA is TGTGCTAGCAGCTTAAGACTAGCGGGGGCCTCTAGCACAGATACGCAGTATTTT.

The CDR3 bases are TGCGCCAGCAGGCCGCGGGGAGGGGGGACCCACAATGAGCAGTTCTTC. Amino acids: CASRPRGGGTHNEQFF. The chain employs TRBV5-1 and TRBJ2-1, with D possibly being TRBD2 (7 bases). Germline V CDR1 and CDR2: SGHRS, YFSETQ. Trimming stripped 5 bases from V and 5 bases from J, with 20 bases between. The CDR3 loop spans 16 amino acids.

The chain has TRBV15 and TRBJ2-7; D may be TRBD2 (5 bases). V was shortened by 3 bases and J by 2 bases, with 14 bases between the two germline ends. The CDR3 extends over 15 amino acids. Per germline, CDR1 LNHNV and CDR2 YYDKDF (reference sequence). CDR3 loop: CATSSETTIAYEQYF. As DNA, the CDR3 is TGTGCCACCAGCAGCGAGACTACGATCGCCTACGAGCAGTACTTC.

The J gene is TRBJ1-1, the V gene TRBV19; D unclear. The CDR3 sequence is 12 residues long. Trimming removed 7 bases at V and 11 bases at J, with 17 bases between. Germline V gives CDR1 LNHDA, CDR2 SQIVND (reference sequence). CDR3 residues: CASKVGQNVAFF. CDR3 nucleotides: TGTGCCAGTAAGGTAGGGCAGAATGTGGCTTTCTTT.

The chain recombines TRBV29-1 with TRBJ2-4; maybe TRBD1 (6 bases). This CDR3 region has 17 residues. V was trimmed by 0 bases and J by 1 base, leaving 16 bases between them. The germline V gene encodes CDR1 SQVTM and CDR2 ANQGSEA. The CDR3 protein is CSVEDPHRERAKNIQYF. The CDR3 coding sequence is TGCAGCGTTGAAGATCCCCACAGGGAGCGGGCCAAAAACATTCAGTACTTC.

V is TRBV7-9 and J is TRBJ2-2, with D perhaps TRBD1 or TRBD2 (6 bases each). The CDR3 has 17 amino acids. Trimming stripped 5 bases from V and 4 bases from J, with 20 bases between. Germline V gene lookup returns CDR1 SEHNR and CDR2 FQNEAQ (reference sequence). Written as DNA, the CDR3 is TGTGCCAGCAGCCCATCGCGAGGGGGACTTCCCACCGGGGAGCTGTTTTTT. Translating it yields CASSPSRGGLPTGELFF.

The chain couples TRBV2 to TRBJ2-5; D may be TRBD2 (5 bases). Deletions cut 9 bases from V and 3 bases from J, with 14 bases between. In germline, CDR1 is SNHLY, CDR2 FYNNEI. The CDR3 extends over 13 amino acids. CDR3 amino acids: CASSWSGKETQYF. CDR3 DNA sequence: TGTGCCAGTAGTTGGAGCGGAAAAGAGACCCAGTACTTC. The full variable domain, in which reference TRBV2 and TRBJ2-5 provide the parts outside the CDR3, is EPEVTQTPSHQVTQMGQEVILRCVPISNHLYFYWYRQILGQKVEFLVSFYNNEISEKSEIFDDQFSVERPDGSNFTLKIRSTKLEDSAMYFCASSWSGKETQYFGPGTRLLVL.

The chain uses TRBV20-1 and TRBJ1-2; no firm D call. Between the trimmed V and J ends, which lost 5 bases and 5 bases, there was a span of 18 bases. Germline assignment: CDR1 DFQATT and CDR2 SNEGSKA (reference sequence). The CDR3 contains 14 residues. CDR3 coding DNA: TGCAGTGCTCCTCGACCCGGGGATCGGTATGGCTACACCTTC. This codes for CSAPRPGDRYGYTF.